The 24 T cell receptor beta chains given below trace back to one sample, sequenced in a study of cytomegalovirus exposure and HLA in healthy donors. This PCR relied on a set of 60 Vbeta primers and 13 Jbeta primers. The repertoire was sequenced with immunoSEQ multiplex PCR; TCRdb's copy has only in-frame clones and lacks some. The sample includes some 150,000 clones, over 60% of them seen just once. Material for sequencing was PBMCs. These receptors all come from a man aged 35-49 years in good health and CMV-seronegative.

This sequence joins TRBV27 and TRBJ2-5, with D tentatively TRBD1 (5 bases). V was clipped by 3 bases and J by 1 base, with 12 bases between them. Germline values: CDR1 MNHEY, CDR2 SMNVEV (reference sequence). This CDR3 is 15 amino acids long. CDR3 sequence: CASSFIRQFQETQYF. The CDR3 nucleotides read TGTGCCAGCAGTTTTATTCGACAGTTCCAAGAGACCCAGTACTTC.

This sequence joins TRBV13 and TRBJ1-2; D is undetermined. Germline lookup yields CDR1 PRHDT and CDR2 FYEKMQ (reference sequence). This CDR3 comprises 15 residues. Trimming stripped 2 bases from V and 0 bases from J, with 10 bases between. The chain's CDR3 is CASSLSAATNYGYTF. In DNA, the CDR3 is TGTGCCAGCAGCTTATCTGCGGCGACTAACTATGGCTACACCTTC.

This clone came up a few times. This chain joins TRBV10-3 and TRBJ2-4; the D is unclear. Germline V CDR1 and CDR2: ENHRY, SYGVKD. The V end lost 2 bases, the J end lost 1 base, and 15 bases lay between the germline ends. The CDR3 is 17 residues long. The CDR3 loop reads CAISETQPQAAKNIQYF. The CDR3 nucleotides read TGTGCCATCAGTGAGACACAGCCCCAGGCGGCCAAAAACATTCAGTACTTC.

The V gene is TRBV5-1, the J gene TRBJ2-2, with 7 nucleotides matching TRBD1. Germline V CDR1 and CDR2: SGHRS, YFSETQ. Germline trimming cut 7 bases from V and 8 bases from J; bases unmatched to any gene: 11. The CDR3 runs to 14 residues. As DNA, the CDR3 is TGCGCCAGCCGGACAGGAGGTCGTGGTGGGGAGCTGTTTTTT. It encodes CASRTGGRGGELFF. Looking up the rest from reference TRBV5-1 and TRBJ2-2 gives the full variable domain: KAGVTQTPRYLIKTRGQQVTLSCSPISGHRSVSWYQQTPGQGLQFLFEYFSETQRNKGNFPGRFSGRQFSNSRSEMNVSTLELGDSALYLCASRTGGRGGELFFGEGSRLTVL.

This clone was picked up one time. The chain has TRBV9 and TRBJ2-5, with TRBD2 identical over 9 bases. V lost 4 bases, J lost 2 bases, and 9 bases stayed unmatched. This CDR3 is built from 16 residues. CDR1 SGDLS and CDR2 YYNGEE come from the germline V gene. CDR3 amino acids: CASSNSGLAPQETQYF. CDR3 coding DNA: TGTGCCAGCAGCAACTCCGGACTAGCGCCGCAAGAGACCCAGTACTTC.

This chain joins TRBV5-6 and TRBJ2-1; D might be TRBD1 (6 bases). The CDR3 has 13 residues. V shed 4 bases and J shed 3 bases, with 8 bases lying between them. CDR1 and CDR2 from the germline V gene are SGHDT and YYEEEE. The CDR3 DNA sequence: TGTGCCAGCAGCCCGGACAGCTACAATGAGCAGTTCTTC. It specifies CASSPDSYNEQFF. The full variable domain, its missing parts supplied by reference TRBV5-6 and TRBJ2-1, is DAGVTQSPTHLIKTRGQQVTLRCSPKSGHDTVSWYQQALGQGPQFIFQYYEEEERQRGNFPDRFSGHQFPNYSSELNVNALLLGDSALYLCASSPDSYNEQFFGPGTRLTVL.

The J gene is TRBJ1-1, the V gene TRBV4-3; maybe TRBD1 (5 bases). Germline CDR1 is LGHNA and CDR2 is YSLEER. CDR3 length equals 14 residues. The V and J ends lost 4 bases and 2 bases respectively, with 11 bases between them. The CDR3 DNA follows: TGCGCCAGCAGCCTTCAGGGTCGAAACACTGAAGCTTTCTTT. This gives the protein CASSLQGRNTEAFF.

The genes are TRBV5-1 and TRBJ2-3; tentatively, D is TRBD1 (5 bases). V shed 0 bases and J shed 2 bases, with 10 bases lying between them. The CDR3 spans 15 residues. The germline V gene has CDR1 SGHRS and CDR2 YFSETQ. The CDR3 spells CASSLEGADTDTQYF. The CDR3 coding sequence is TGCGCCAGCAGCTTGGAAGGGGCTGACACAGATACGCAGTATTTT.

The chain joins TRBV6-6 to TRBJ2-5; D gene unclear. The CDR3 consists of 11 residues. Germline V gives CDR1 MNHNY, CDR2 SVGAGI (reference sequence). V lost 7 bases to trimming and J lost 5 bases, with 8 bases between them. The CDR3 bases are TGTGCCAGCATGGGCGAGGAGACCCAGTACTTC. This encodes CASMGEETQYF.

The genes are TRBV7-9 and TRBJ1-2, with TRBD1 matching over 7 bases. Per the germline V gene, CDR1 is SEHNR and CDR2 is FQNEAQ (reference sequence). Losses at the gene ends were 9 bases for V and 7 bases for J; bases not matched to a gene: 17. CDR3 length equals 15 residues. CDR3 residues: CASGSVVTGYGGYTF. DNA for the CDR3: TGTGCCAGTGGTAGTGTGGTGACAGGGTATGGTGGCTACACCTTC. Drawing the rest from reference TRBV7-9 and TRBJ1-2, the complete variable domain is DTGVSQNPRHKITKRGQNVTFRCDPISEHNRLYWYRQTLGQGPEFLTYFQNEAQLEKSRLLSDRFSAERPKGSFSTLEIQRTEQGDSAMYLCASGSVVTGYGGYTFGSGTRLTVV.

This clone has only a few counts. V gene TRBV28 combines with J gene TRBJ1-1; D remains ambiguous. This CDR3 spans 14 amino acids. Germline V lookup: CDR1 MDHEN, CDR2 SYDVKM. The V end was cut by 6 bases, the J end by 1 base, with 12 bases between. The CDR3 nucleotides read TGTGCCAGCAGCCCGCAGACTCAGAACACTGAAGCTTTCTTT. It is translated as CASSPQTQNTEAFF.

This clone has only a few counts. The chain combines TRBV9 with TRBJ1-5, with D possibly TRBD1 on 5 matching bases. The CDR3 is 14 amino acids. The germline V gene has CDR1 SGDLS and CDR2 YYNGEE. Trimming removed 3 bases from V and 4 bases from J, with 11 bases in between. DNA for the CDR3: TGTGCCAGCAGCGCTCAGGGTAGTAATCAGCCCCAGCATTTT. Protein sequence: CASSAQGSNQPQHF.

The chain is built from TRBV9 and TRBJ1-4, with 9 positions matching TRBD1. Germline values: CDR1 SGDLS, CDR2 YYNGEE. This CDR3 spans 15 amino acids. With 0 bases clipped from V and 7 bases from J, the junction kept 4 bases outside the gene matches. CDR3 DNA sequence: TGTGCCAGCAGCGTAGGCACAGGGGGCGGTGAAAAACTGTTTTTT. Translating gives CASSVGTGGGEKLFF. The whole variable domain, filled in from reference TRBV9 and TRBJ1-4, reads DSGVTQTPKHLITATGQRVTLRCSPRSGDLSVYWYQQSLDQGLQFLIQYYNGEERAKGNILERFSAQQFPDLHSELNLSSLELGDSALYFCASSVGTGGGEKLFFGSGTQLSVL.

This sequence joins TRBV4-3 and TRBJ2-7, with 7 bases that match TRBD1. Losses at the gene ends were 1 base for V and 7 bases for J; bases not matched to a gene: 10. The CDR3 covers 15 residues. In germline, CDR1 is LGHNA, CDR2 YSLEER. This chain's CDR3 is CASSQGWERGREQYF. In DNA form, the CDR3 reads TGCGCCAGCAGCCAAGGGTGGGAGAGGGGGCGGGAGCAGTACTTC.

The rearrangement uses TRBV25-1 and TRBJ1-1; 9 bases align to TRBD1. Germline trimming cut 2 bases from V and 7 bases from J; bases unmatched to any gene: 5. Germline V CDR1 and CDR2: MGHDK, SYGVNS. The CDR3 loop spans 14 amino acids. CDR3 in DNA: TGTGCCAGCAGTGAACTAGGGACAGGGTGTGAAGCTTTCTTT. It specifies CASSELGTGCEAFF.

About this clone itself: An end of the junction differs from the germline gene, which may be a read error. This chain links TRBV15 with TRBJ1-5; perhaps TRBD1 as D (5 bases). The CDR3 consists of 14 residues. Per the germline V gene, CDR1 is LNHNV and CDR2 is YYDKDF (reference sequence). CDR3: CAISSIGDNQPQHF. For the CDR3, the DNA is TGTGCCATCAGCAGTATAGGGGACAATCAGCCCCAGCATTTT.

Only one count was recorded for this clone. The CDR3 protein is CATSREDWSNQPQHF. In DNA form, the CDR3 reads TGTGCCACCAGCAGAGAGGACTGGAGCAATCAGCCCCAGCATTTT. This rearrangement joins TRBV15 to TRBJ1-5; D call uncertain. CDR1 is LNHNV, CDR2 YYDKDF, per germline (reference sequence). CDR3 length equals 15 residues. V was trimmed by 0 bases and J by 1 base, leaving 7 bases between them. Complete variable domain (other parts from reference TRBV15 and TRBJ1-5): DAMVIQNPRYQVTQFGKPVTLSCSQTLNHNVMYWYQQKSSQAPKLLFHYYDKDFNNEADTPDNFQSRRPNTSFCFLDIRSPGLGDTAMYLCATSREDWSNQPQHFGDGTRLSIL.

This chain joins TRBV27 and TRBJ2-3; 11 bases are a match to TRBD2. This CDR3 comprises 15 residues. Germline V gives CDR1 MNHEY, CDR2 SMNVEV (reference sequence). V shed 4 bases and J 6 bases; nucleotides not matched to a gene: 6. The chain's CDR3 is CASSSSSGGRDTQYF. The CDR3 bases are TGTGCCAGCAGTTCCTCTAGCGGGGGGAGGGATACGCAGTATTTT.

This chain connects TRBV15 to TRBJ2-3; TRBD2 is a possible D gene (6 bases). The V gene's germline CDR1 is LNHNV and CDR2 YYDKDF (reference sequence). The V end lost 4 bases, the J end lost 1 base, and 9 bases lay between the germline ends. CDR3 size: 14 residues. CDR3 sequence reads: CATSIGGGTDTQYF. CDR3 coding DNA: TGTGCCACCAGCATTGGCGGGGGCACAGATACGCAGTATTTT.

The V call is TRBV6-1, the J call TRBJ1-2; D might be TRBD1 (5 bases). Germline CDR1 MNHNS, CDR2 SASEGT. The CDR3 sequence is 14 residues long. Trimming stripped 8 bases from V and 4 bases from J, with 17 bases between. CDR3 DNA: TGTGCCAGCTACAGATCAGGGAAGGGCTATGGCTACACCTTC. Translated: CASYRSGKGYGYTF.

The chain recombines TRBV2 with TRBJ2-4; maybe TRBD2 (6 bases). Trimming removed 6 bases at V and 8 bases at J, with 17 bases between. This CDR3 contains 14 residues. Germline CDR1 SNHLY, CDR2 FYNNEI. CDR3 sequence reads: CASRRDAGTYIQYF. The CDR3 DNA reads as TGTGCCAGCAGGCGGGACGCCGGGACCTACATTCAGTACTTC. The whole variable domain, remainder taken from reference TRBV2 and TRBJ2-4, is EPEVTQTPSHQVTQMGQEVILRCVPISNHLYFYWYRQILGQKVEFLVSFYNNEISEKSEIFDDQFSVERPDGSNFTLKIRSTKLEDSAMYFCASRRDAGTYIQYFGAGTRLSVL.

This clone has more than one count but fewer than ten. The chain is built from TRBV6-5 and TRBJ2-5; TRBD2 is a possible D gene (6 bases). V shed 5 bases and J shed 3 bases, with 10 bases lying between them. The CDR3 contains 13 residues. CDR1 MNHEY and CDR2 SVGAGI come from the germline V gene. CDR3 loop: CASSQGLKETQYF. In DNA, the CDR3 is TGTGCCAGCAGTCAAGGACTAAAAGAGACCCAGTACTTC.

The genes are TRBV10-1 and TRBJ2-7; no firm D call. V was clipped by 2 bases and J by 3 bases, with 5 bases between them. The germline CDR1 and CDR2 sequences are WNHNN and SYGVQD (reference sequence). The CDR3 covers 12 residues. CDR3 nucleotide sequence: TGCGCCAGCAGTGAGACCGGCTACGAGCAGTACTTC. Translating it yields CASSETGYEQYF.

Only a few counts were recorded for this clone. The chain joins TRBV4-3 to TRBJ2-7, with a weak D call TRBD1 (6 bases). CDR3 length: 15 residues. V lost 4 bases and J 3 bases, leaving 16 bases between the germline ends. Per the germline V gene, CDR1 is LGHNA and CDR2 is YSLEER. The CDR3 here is CASSRQTGSDYEQYF. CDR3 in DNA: TGCGCCAGCAGCCGGCAAACAGGGTCCGACTACGAGCAGTACTTC.